The entry below gives a single TCR beta chain sequence along with its context. Its cognate antigen is unknown. Amplification used 60 Vbeta primers and 13 Jbeta primers. Assay used: immunoSEQ multiplex PCR; TCRdb lists only in-frame clones, some missing. The repertoire holds some 200,000 clones, with roughly four fifths as singletons. This sample was taken from a study of cytomegalovirus exposure and HLA in healthy donors. At the level of the study: Unique TCRs from HLA-typed donors, about 85 million of them, were held in an early data release.

Study results and caveats: Researchers counted around 160 TCR beta chains as cytomegalovirus-associated. Most CMV-associated TCR beta chains appeared HLA-restricted in a later analysis.

This sequence originates from a boy younger than 10 in good health and CMV-seronegative. The source material was PBMCs.

In DNA, the CDR3 is TGTGCCAGCAGCTCCCGCGGGGGAACAGATACGCAGTATTTT. Translation: CASSSRGGTDTQYF. The V and J genes are TRBV7-2 and TRBJ2-3, with 7 bases lining up with TRBD2. Germline CDR1 is SGHTA and CDR2 is FQGNSA. The CDR3 contains 14 residues. Trimming removed 4 bases from V and 3 bases from J; junction bases left unmatched: 4. The full variable domain, in which reference TRBV7-2 and TRBJ2-3 provide the parts outside the CDR3, is GAGVSQSPSNKVTEKGKDVELRCDPISGHTALYWYRQSLGQGLEFLIYFQGNSAPDKSGLPSDRFSAERTGGSVSTLTIQRTQQEDSAVYLCASSSRGGTDTQYFGPGTRLTVL.